Below, 22 T cell receptor beta chains from the same sample are listed, as sequenced in a study of blood T cell repertoires in COVID-19. Sequenced by immunoSEQ multiplex PCR; TCRdb stores in-frame clones only, minus some. The repertoire holds roughly 180,000 clones, with 80% to 90% as singletons. The specimen sequenced was peripheral blood. These receptor sequences come from a man aged 65 to 79 with active or convalescent COVID-19.

The chain has TRBV19 and TRBJ2-7, with D unresolved. The CDR3 covers 13 residues. The germline CDR1 and CDR2 sequences are LNHDA and SQIVND (reference sequence). V was pared by 7 bases and J by 0 bases, with 10 bases between. CDR3 sequence: CASKPESSYEQYF. CDR3 nucleotides: TGTGCCAGTAAACCCGAGAGCTCCTACGAGCAGTACTTC.

V gene TRBV6-5 combines with J gene TRBJ2-7, with 7 bases matching TRBD1. Germline CDR1 and CDR2: MNHEY and SVGAGI. The V segment lost 6 bases and the J segment 2 bases; nucleotides outside the gene matches: 7. The CDR3 length is 14 residues. The CDR3 sequence is CASRTDRAPYEQYF. CDR3 sequence (DNA): TGTGCCAGCAGGACCGACAGGGCACCCTACGAGCAGTACTTC.

CDR3 amino acids: CASSLSWAVQETQYF. The CDR3 coding sequence is TGTGCCAGCAGTTTATCCTGGGCAGTCCAAGAGACCCAGTACTTC. The chain employs TRBV27 and TRBJ2-5; D call uncertain. V was pared by 0 bases and J by 1 base, with 9 bases between. This CDR3 comprises 15 residues. Germline CDR1 is MNHEY and CDR2 is SMNVEV (reference sequence).

The chain joins TRBV12-3 or TRBV12-4 to TRBJ2-5, with a weak D call TRBD2 (5 bases). Trimming left V 6 bases short and J 4 bases short, with 9 bases between. This CDR3 is built from 12 residues. CDR3 protein: CASRDEGETQYF. For the CDR3, the DNA is TGTGCCAGCAGGGACGAGGGAGAGACCCAGTACTTC.

The genes are TRBV18 and TRBJ1-5; D is possibly TRBD1 (6 bases). The germline V gene encodes CDR1 KGHSH and CDR2 LQKENI. This CDR3 comprises 15 residues. The V gene lost 4 bases and the J gene lost 0 bases, with 10 bases spanning the gap. The CDR3 is CASSLTGYSNQPQHF. The CDR3 DNA is TGTGCCAGCTCACTGACAGGTTATAGCAATCAGCCCCAGCATTTT.

This chain joins TRBV6-2 or TRBV6-3 and TRBJ1-2; TRBD1 aligns across 9 bases. The CDR3 covers 18 residues. Looked up from germline, CDR1 is MNHEY and CDR2 is SVGEGT. V lost 1 base to trimming and J lost 3 bases; unmatched junction nucleotides: 12. The CDR3 loop reads CASSYYRDRDDGDYGYTF. The CDR3 nucleotides read TGTGCCAGCAGTTACTATCGGGACAGGGACGATGGTGACTATGGCTACACCTTC.

The gene calls are TRBV7-6 and TRBJ2-7; 11 bases match TRBD2. The CDR3 is made up of 15 amino acids. Germline V gene sequence: CDR1 SGHVS, CDR2 FNYEAQ. V lost 4 bases and J lost 2; bases outside the gene matches: 4. The CDR3 reads CASSSGLAGPYEQYF. The CDR3, as DNA: TGTGCCAGCAGCTCCGGACTAGCGGGCCCCTACGAGCAGTACTTC.

This chain connects TRBV7-2 to TRBJ1-1; 11 bases agree with TRBD1. This CDR3 comprises 14 residues. The germline V gene has CDR1 SGHTA and CDR2 FQGNSA. V gave up 4 bases and J gave up 7 bases; unmatched junction bases: 5. CDR3 in DNA: TGTGCCAGCAGCTCGGACAGGGGGCTCAGTGAAGCTTTCTTT. Translated, it gives CASSSDRGLSEAFF. The full variable domain, rest sourced from reference TRBV7-2 and TRBJ1-1, is GAGVSQSPSNKVTEKGKDVELRCDPISGHTALYWYRQSLGQGLEFLIYFQGNSAPDKSGLPSDRFSAERTGGSVSTLTIQRTQQEDSAVYLCASSSDRGLSEAFFGQGTRLTVV.

The chain carries TRBV6-2 or TRBV6-3 and TRBJ1-2, with D unresolved. The CDR3 runs to 15 residues. The V end lost 0 bases, the J end lost 0 bases, and 8 bases lay between the germline ends. In germline, CDR1 is MNHEY, CDR2 SVGEGT. In DNA, the CDR3 is TGTGCCAGCAGTTACTCGCCAGTGGCTAACTATGGCTACACCTTC. Its translation is CASSYSPVANYGYTF.

This clone was counted between two and nine times. The junction and the germline gene differ at one end; a read error may be behind it. V gene TRBV30 combines with J gene TRBJ1-3; D is ambiguous. This CDR3 contains 11 residues. Per germline, CDR1 GTSNPN and CDR2 SVGIG (reference sequence). The CDR3 DNA sequence: TGTGCCTGGAGTACTCCGGGAAGGTCAGATTTT. Translated, it gives CAWSTPGRSDF.

The V gene is TRBV6-5, the J gene TRBJ2-7; the match to TRBD1 covers 8 bases. This CDR3 contains 15 residues. Germline CDR1 and CDR2: MNHEY and SVGAGI. Trimming took 4 bases from V and 7 from J; bases not matched to a gene: 12. The CDR3 spells CASSSRLQGAWEQYF. DNA of the CDR3: TGTGCCAGCAGTTCCAGGCTTCAGGGGGCGTGGGAGCAGTACTTC.

The chain recombines TRBV20-1 with TRBJ1-1; 7 bases line up with TRBD1. This CDR3 spans 11 amino acids. CDR1 and CDR2 (germline): DFQATT, SNEGSKA (reference sequence). V trimming: 6 bases; J trimming: 6 bases; junction bases outside the gene matches: 4. The CDR3 DNA reads as TGCAGTGCGCTCGGACAGGCTGAAGCTTTCTTT. Translated, it gives CSALGQAEAFF.

The gene calls are TRBV5-4 and TRBJ1-2; 9 bases are a match to TRBD1. The CDR3 has 14 residues. V was pared by 1 base and J by 4 bases, with 2 bases of the junction left unmatched. Germline V gene sequence: CDR1 SGHNT, CDR2 YYREEE (reference sequence). The CDR3 sequence: CASSLTGGTYGYTF. CDR3 coding DNA: TGTGCCAGCAGCTTGACAGGGGGCACCTATGGCTACACCTTC.

As to this clone: Other nucleotide sequences from this sample produce the same CDR3. The V and J genes are TRBV5-4 and TRBJ1-3; TRBD1 matches at 7 bases. Per germline, CDR1 SGHNT and CDR2 YYREEE (reference sequence). The CDR3 has 15 amino acids. V shed 0 bases and J 1 base; nucleotides not matched to a gene: 1. As DNA, the CDR3 is TGTGCCAGCAGCTTGGGGGGACAGTCTGGAAACACCATATATTTT. It encodes CASSLGGQSGNTIYF.

The chain recombines TRBV7-8 with TRBJ1-4; D not resolved. The germline V gene has CDR1 SGHVS and CDR2 FQNEAQ. Trimming shortened V by 5 bases and J by 0 bases, and 7 bases separated the two germline ends. CDR3 length: 14 amino acids. For the CDR3, the DNA is TGTGCCAGCAGCCGGCGGCCAACTAATGAAAAACTGTTTTTT. This gives the protein CASSRRPTNEKLFF.

The chain is built from TRBV7-2 and TRBJ2-5; the match to TRBD2 covers 9 bases. The CDR3 contains 15 residues. Germline assignment: CDR1 SGHTA and CDR2 FQGNSA. The ends lost 6 bases at V and 7 bases at J; junction bases unmatched: 12. The CDR3 region is CASRQRGDIVATQYF. For the CDR3, the DNA is TGTGCCAGCAGACAGCGGGGGGATATCGTAGCGACCCAGTACTTC.

V and J are TRBV6-2 or TRBV6-3 and TRBJ1-5; 9 bases line up with TRBD1. J was trimmed by 0 bases and V by 4 bases; bases with no gene match: 13. This CDR3 contains 19 residues. CDR1 is MNHEY, CDR2 SVGEGT, per germline. CDR3: CASSFTAGQGKNSNQPQHF. CDR3 nucleotides: TGTGCCAGCAGTTTTACTGCGGGACAGGGAAAAAATAGCAATCAGCCCCAGCATTTT.

The gene calls are TRBV28 and TRBJ2-2; 11 bases are shared with TRBD2. V was pared by 2 bases and J by 3 bases, with 5 bases of the junction left unmatched. The germline gives CDR1 MDHEN, CDR2 SYDVKM. This CDR3 is built from 17 residues. CDR3 nucleotides: TGTGCCAGCAGTTTAATTACTAGCGGGAGATACACCGGGGAGCTGTTTTTT. Translation: CASSLITSGRYTGELFF.

This chain links TRBV11-2 with TRBJ1-4, with D possibly being TRBD1 (6 bases). Trimming stripped 5 bases from V and 3 bases from J, with 7 bases between. Germline V gives CDR1 SGHAT, CDR2 FQNNGV. This CDR3 spans 13 amino acids. The CDR3 DNA reads as TGTGCCAGCAGCAGGGGGTCTAATGAAAAACTGTTTTTT. Its protein product is CASSRGSNEKLFF.

The rearrangement links TRBV7-9 to TRBJ2-1, with TRBD2 identical over 11 bases. Germline CDR1 is SEHNR and CDR2 is FQNEAQ (reference sequence). The CDR3 is 16 residues long. Trimming at V came to 5 bases and at J to 8 bases, leaving 11 bases not matched to a gene. CDR3 nucleotides: TGTGCCAGCAGCGGTAGCGGGGGGGCCTTCGGCGATGAGCAGTTCTTC. It translates to CASSGSGGAFGDEQFF. Full variable domain (missing parts from reference TRBV7-9 and TRBJ2-1): DTGVSQNPRHKITKRGQNVTFRCDPISEHNRLYWYRQTLGQGPEFLTYFQNEAQLEKSRLLSDRFSAERPKGSFSTLEIQRTEQGDSAMYLCASSGSGGAFGDEQFFGPGTRLTVL.

The chain couples TRBV6-2 or TRBV6-3 to TRBJ2-7, with D unclear. Germline lookup yields CDR1 MNHEY and CDR2 SVGEGT. V gave up 2 bases and J gave up 2 bases, with 10 bases separating them. CDR3 length: 14 residues. CDR3 residues: CASSYVLTAYEQYF. In nucleotides, the CDR3 is TGTGCCAGCAGTTACGTGCTGACTGCCTACGAGCAGTACTTC.

This clone appeared a single time. V gene TRBV19 combines with J gene TRBJ1-3; D not resolved. V was trimmed by 6 bases and J by 2 bases, leaving 5 bases between them. The germline gives CDR1 LNHDA, CDR2 SQIVND (reference sequence). This CDR3 region has 12 residues. In DNA, the CDR3 is TGTGCCAGTAGAACAGCTGGAAACACCATATATTTT. Its translation: CASRTAGNTIYF.